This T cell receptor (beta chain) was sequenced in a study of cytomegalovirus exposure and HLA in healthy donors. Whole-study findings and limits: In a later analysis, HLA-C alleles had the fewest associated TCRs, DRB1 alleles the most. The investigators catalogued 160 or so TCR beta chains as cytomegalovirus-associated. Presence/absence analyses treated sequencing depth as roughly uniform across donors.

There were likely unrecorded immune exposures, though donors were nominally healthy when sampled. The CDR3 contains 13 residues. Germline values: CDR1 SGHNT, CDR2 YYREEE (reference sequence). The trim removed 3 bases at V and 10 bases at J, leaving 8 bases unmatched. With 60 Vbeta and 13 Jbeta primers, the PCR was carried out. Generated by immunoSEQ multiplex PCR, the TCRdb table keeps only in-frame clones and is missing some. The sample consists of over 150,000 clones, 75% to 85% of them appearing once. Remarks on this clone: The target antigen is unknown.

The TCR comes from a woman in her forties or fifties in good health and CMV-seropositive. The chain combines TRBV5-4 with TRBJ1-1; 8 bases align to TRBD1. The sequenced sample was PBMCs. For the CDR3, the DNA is TGTGCCAGCAGCTCTCCGGGACAGGCCCCAGCTTTCTTT. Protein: CASSSPGQAPAFF.